This TCR beta chain was sequenced for a study of blood T cell repertoires in COVID-19. Original processing methods: Using reference gene primer amplification, nucleated cell counts were estimated. TCRdb's table, derived via immunoSEQ multiplex PCR, lists solely in-frame clones and lacks some. V, J and clone size derive from that table, while D and trimming were established from the DNA sequence. The sample lists about 310,000 clones, around nine tenths occurring once. Looked up from germline, CDR1 is MNHEY and CDR2 is SVGAGI. Between the trimmed V and J ends, which lost 5 bases and 0 bases, there was a span of 8 bases. This CDR3 has 14 amino acids.

This sequence joins TRBV6-5 and TRBJ1-3; tentative D call: TRBD1 (5 bases). The TCR sequence derives from a man between 70 and 80 years old with acute or convalescent COVID-19. The specimen sequenced was peripheral blood. The CDR3 loop is CASSPGFSGNTIYF. The CDR3 DNA reads TGTGCCAGCAGTCCAGGGTTCTCTGGAAACACCATATATTTT.